This TCR beta chain was identified during a study of OX40 agonist ivuxolimab in advanced cancers. Study-level background: An agonistic human IgG2 monoclonal antibody against OX40 (CD134) was given. Dose-escalation patients suffered from hepatocellular carcinoma, melanoma, renal cell or head and neck cancer. Study conclusions and caveats: CD4+ and CD8+ blood T cells expanded clonally by week 6 at 0.1 to 3.0 mg/kg.

V was trimmed by 4 bases and J by 7 bases, leaving 14 bases between them. The CDR3 consists of 14 residues. In germline, CDR1 is KGHSH, CDR2 LQKENI. Measured with immunoSEQ multiplex PCR; TCRdb has only the in-frame clones, and not every one. The sample includes around 84,000 clones, 75% to 95% seen only once; the top ten take around 0.39%. Notes on this clone: The target antigen is unknown.

This chain uses TRBV18 with TRBJ2-1, with TRBD2 as a possible D gene (7 bases). The specimen comprised CD4+ or CD8+ T cells sorted from blood, sampled in a trial of the OX40 agonist ivuxolimab. This sequence was found in an adult with an advanced solid tumor such as melanoma, head and neck, liver or kidney cancer. Here the CDR3 reads CASSQGEGPNEQFF. The DNA for the CDR3 is TGTGCCAGCTCACAGGGGGAGGGCCCGAATGAGCAGTTCTTC.